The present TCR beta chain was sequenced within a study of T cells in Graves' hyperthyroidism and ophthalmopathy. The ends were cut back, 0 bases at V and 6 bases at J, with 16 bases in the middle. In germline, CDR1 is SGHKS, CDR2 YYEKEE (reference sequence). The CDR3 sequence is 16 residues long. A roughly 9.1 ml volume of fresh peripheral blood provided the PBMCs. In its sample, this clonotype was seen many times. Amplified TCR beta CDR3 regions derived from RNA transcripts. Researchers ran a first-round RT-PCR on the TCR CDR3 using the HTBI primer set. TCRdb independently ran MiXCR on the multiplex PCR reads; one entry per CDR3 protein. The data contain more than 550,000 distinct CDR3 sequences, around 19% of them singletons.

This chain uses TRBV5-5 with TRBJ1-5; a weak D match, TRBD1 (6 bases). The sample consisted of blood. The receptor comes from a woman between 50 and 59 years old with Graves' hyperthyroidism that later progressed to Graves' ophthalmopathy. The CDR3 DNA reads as TGTGCCAGCAGCTTGGCCGGGTCGAACAGGGTTCAGCCCCAGCATTTT. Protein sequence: CASSLAGSNRVQPQHF.